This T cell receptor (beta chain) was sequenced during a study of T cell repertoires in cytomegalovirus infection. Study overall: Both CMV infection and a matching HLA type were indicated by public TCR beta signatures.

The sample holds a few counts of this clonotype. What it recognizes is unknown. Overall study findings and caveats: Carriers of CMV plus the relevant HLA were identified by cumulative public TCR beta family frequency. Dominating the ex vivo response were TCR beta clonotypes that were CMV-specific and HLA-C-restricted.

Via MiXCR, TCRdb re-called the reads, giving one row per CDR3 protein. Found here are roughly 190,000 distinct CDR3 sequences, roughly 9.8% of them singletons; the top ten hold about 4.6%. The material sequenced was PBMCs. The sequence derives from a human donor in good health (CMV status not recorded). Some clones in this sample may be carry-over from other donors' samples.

The CDR3 spells CASSITVAGGASSEQFF. The CDR3 DNA reads as TGTGCCAGCAGCATCACAGTAGCGGGAGGGGCAAGTAGTGAGCAGTTCTTC. V usage is TRBV7-6 and J usage is TRBJ2-1; 11 nucleotides agree with TRBD2. With V trimmed by 5 bases and J by 9 bases, 15 bases remained unmatched. This CDR3 is 17 amino acids long. Per germline, CDR1 SGHVS and CDR2 FNYEAQ.